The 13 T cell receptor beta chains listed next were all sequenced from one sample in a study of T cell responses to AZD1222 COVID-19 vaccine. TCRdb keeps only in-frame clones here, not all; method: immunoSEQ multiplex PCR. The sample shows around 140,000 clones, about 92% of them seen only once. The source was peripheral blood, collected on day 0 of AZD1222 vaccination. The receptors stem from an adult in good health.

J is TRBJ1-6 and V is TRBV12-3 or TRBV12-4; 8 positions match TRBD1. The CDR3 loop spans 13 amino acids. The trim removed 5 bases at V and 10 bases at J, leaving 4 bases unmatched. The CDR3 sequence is CASSLGQGSPLHF. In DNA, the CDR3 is TGTGCCAGCAGTCTAGGACAGGGATCACCCCTCCACTTT.

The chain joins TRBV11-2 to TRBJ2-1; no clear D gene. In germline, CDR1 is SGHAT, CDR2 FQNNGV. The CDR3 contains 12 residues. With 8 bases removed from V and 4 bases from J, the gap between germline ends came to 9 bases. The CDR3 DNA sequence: TGTGCCAGCGGCGGATGGTACAATGAGCAGTTCTTC. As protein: CASGGWYNEQFF.

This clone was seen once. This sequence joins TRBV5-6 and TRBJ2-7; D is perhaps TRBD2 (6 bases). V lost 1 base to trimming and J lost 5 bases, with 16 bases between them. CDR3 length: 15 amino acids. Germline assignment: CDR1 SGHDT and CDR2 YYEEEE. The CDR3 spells CASSLRYRPSDEQYF. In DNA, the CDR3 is TGTGCCAGCAGCTTGAGGTACCGACCTAGCGACGAGCAGTACTTC.

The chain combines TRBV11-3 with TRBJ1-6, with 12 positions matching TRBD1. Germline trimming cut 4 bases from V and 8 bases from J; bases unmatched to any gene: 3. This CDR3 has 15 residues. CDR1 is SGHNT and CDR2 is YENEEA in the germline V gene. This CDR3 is CASSSGQGADSPLHF. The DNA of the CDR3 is TGTGCCAGCAGCTCGGGACAGGGGGCGGATTCACCCCTCCACTTT. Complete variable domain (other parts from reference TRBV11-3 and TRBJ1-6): EAGVVQSPRYKIIEKKQPVAFWCNPISGHNTLYWYLQNLGQGPELLIRYENEEAVDDSQLPKDRFSAERLKGVDSTLKIQPAELGDSAVYLCASSSGQGADSPLHFGNGTRLTVT.

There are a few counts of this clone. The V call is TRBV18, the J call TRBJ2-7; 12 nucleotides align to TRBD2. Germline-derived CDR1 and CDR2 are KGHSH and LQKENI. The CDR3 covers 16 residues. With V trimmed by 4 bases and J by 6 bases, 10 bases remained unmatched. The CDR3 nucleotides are TGTGCCAGCTCACAAACTAGCGGGGGGACCCTCGGCGAGCAGTACTTC. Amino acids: CASSQTSGGTLGEQYF.

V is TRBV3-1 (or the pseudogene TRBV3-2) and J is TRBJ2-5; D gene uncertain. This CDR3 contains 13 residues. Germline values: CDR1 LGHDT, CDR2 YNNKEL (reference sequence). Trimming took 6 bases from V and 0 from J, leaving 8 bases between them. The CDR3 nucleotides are TGTGCCAGCAGGAGACGGAACCAAGAGACCCAGTACTTC. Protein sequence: CASRRRNQETQYF.

DNA for the CDR3: TGCGCCAGCAGCCAAGATCGAAGGGACCCTAATGGCTACACCTTC. Encoded protein: CASSQDRRDPNGYTF. The V and J genes are TRBV4-1 and TRBJ1-2; a weak D match, TRBD1 (5 bases). The germline V gene encodes CDR1 MGHRA and CDR2 YSYEKL. The V end lost 0 bases, the J end lost 6 bases, and 14 bases lay between the germline ends. The CDR3 is 15 amino acids.

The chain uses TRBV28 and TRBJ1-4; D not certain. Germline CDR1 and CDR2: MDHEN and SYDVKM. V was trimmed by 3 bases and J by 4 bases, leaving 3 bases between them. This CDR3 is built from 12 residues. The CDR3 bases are TGTGCCAGCAGTTTCAATAATGAAAAACTGTTTTTT. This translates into CASSFNNEKLFF.

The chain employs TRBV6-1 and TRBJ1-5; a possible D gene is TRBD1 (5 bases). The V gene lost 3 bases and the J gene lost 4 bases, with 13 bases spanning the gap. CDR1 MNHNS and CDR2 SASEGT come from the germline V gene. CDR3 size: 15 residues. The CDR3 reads CASSDRGVRNQPQHF. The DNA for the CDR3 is TGTGCCAGCAGTGATCGAGGGGTAAGAAATCAGCCCCAGCATTTT.

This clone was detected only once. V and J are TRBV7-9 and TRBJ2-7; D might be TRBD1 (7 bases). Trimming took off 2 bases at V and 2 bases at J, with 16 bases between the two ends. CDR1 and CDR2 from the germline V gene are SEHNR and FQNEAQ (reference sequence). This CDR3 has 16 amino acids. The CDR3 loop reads CASSLTRDRLAYEQYF. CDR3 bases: TGTGCCAGCAGCTTAACGCGGGACAGATTAGCCTACGAGCAGTACTTC.

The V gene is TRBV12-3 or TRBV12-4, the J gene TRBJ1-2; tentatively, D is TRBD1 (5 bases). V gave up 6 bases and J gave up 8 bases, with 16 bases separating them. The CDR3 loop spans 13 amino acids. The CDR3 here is CASSPGRAMGYTF. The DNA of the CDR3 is TGTGCCAGCAGCCCGGGACGGGCGATGGGCTACACCTTC.

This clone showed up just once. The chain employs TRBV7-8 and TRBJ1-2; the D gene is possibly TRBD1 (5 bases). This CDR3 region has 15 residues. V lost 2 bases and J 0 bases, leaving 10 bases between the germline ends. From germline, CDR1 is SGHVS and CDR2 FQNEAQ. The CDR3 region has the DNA TGTGCCAGCAGCTTACAGGGCTCAGCTAACTATGGCTACACCTTC. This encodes CASSLQGSANYGYTF.

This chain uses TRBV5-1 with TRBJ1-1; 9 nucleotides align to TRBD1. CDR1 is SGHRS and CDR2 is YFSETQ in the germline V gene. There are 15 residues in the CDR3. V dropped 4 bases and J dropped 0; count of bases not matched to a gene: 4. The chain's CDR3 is CASSGGQGMNTEAFF. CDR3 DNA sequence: TGCGCCAGCAGCGGAGGACAGGGGATGAACACTGAAGCTTTCTTT.